Each of the 5 T cell receptor beta chains below was sequenced from the same sample in a study of T-cell reconstitution after alpha-beta-depleted transplantation in children (dated by TCRdb to about 2016). The library was prepared using PCR. Sequencing instrument: Illumina HiSeq 2500. TCR libraries were prepared with molecular barcoding, using unique molecular identifiers to normalize TCRbeta repertoire quantification. Using fastp trimming at Q25 and MiXCR clonotype assembly, TCRdb reanalyzed the public sequencing data and kept in-frame beta chains. Records with the same CDR3 protein are collapsed into one entry carrying the most frequent genes and DNA. Within this sample are about 510,000 distinct CDR3 sequences, with 11% of them counted one time only. The ten largest clones represent 12% to 15% of the sample. Taken with the paper, the label for treatment or condition translates to: allogeneic hematopoietic cell transplantation with graft depleted of TCRalphabeta T cells and CD19 B cells.

The material was PBMCs, mostly from graft donor cells, obtained 180 days after TCRalphabeta/CD19-depleted stem cell transplant. The receptor source for this set is a female patient aged 2-9 years who had a stem cell transplant for aplastic anemia, so the T cells may come from the graft donor.

In DNA form, the CDR3 reads TGCGCCAGCAGCCACGGCCCCCTTAGCGGGAGATCGGAGACCCAGTACTTC. It yields the protein CASSHGPLSGRSETQYF. The chain is built from TRBV4-3 and TRBJ2-5, with TRBD2 identical over 9 bases. Germline assignment: CDR1 LGHNA and CDR2 YSLEER. The CDR3 spans 17 residues. The trim removed 3 bases at V and 5 bases at J, leaving 13 bases unmatched.

The sample holds many counts of this clonotype. The chain uses TRBV6-5 and TRBJ2-2, with D perhaps matching TRBD1 (6 bases). Germline values: CDR1 MNHEY, CDR2 SVGAGI. Trimming removed 2 bases from V and 9 bases from J, with 10 bases in between. The CDR3 covers 13 residues. DNA for the CDR3: TGTGCCAGCAGTTACAGGGGGTCACGGGAGCTGTTTTTT. Encoded protein: CASSYRGSRELFF.

This clonotype was detected many times. The J gene is TRBJ1-5, the V gene TRBV12-3 or TRBV12-4; 8 nucleotides line up with TRBD1. The CDR3 is 13 amino acids. V trimming: 6 bases; J trimming: 9 bases; junction bases outside the gene matches: 7. The CDR3 DNA reads as TGTGCCAGCAGGGGCAGGGGGCGAAGGCCCCAGCATTTT. It translates to CASRGRGRRPQHF.

A few counts support this clonotype. The chain uses TRBV7-2 and TRBJ2-1; TRBD1 or TRBD2 may be the D gene (5 bases each). Looked up from germline, CDR1 is SGHTA and CDR2 is FQGNSA. The CDR3 runs to 17 residues. Between the trimmed V and J ends, which lost 3 bases and 2 bases, there was a span of 17 bases. For the CDR3, the DNA is TGTGCCAGCAGCTTTGCACGTTTCGGGACGACCTACAATGAGCAGTTCTTC. Translating gives CASSFARFGTTYNEQFF.

This clonotype showed up just a few times. The chain uses TRBV15 and TRBJ2-5; tentative D call: TRBD2 (5 bases). The germline CDR1 and CDR2 sequences are LNHNV and YYDKDF (reference sequence). The CDR3 has 12 residues. V was cut by 1 base and J by 13 bases, with 13 bases left in between. The DNA of the CDR3 is TGTGCCACCAGCAGAGTCCGGGAAGCGCGGTACTTC. Translating it yields CATSRVREARYF.